A selection of T cell receptor beta chains follows, all from one sample in a study of blood T cell repertoires in COVID-19. The protocol was immunoSEQ multiplex PCR, while the TCRdb copy is restricted to in-frame clones and leaves out a portion. The data hold almost 400,000 clones, with roughly 88% observed a single time. Sequences were obtained from PBMCs or T cells enriched from blood (not recorded which). The receptors shown here come from a woman aged 25 to 39 with acute COVID-19. The CDR3 runs from the conserved cysteine through the conserved F or W. D genes are given only for firm matches. Some rows mark clone size as missing; the rest say once, few, many or name a class of expanded clone.

D gene,J gene,clone size,V gene,CDR3 protein,CDR3 DNA
.,TRBJ1-3,.,TRBV10-3,CAIRAGPGNTIYF,TGTGCCATCAGGGCAGGCCCTGGAAACACCATATATTTT
.,TRBJ2-3,.,TRBV11-2,CASSLPAGDTDTQYF,TGTGCCAGCAGCTTACCAGCGGGCGACACAGATACGCAGTATTTT
.,TRBJ1-2,.,TRBV29-1,CSVEVQLGDGYTF,TGCAGCGTTGAGGTCCAACTCGGGGATGGCTACACCTTC
TRBD1,TRBJ1-2,.,TRBV10-1,CASSDHRGYGYTF,TGCGCCAGCAGTGACCACAGGGGATATGGCTACACCTTC
.,TRBJ1-1,.,TRBV20-1,CSASPRGLNTEAFF,TGCAGTGCTAGTCCCCGTGGGCTGAACACTGAAGCTTTCTTT
.,TRBJ1-5,.,TRBV19,CASSIVGHSNQPQHF,TGTGCCAGTAGTATTGTGGGACACAGCAATCAGCCCCAGCATTTT
TRBD1,TRBJ2-1,.,TRBV5-1,CASSLGQGVLNNEQFF,TGCGCCAGCAGCTTGGGGCAGGGGGTTTTAAACAATGAGCAGTTCTTC
TRBD2,TRBJ2-1,.,TRBV9,CASSATSGVYNEQFF,TGTGCCAGCAGCGCTACTAGCGGAGTTTACAATGAGCAGTTCTTC
TRBD1,TRBJ1-1,.,TRBV5-5,CASSLVAGQGKTFF,TGTGCCAGCAGCTTGGTAGCGGGACAGGGGAAGACTTTCTTT
TRBD1,TRBJ1-2,.,TRBV4-2,CASSQRGQGRDYGYTF,TGTGCCAGCAGCCAACGCGGACAGGGGCGTGACTATGGCTACACCTTC
.,TRBJ1-2,.,TRBV7-9,CASSFEWQGGYTF,TGTGCCAGCAGCTTCGAATGGCAGGGCGGCTACACCTTC
TRBD1,TRBJ1-5,few,TRBV5-8,CASSLADRGSQPQHF,TGTGCCAGCAGCTTGGCCGACAGGGGTAGTCAGCCCCAGCATTTT
.,TRBJ1-2,.,TRBV7-2,CASSVTGASGGYGYTF,TGTGCCAGCAGCGTCACCGGGGCCTCCGGGGGCTATGGCTACACCTTC
.,TRBJ1-4,few,TRBV10-3,CAISSDGGSTNEKLFF,TGTGCCATCAGCAGTGATGGCGGGTCAACTAATGAAAAACTGTTTTTT
.,TRBJ2-1,.,TRBV2,CASSAQDNEQFF,TGTGCCAGCAGTGCCCAGGACAATGAGCAGTTCTTC
TRBD1,TRBJ1-6,.,TRBV4-1,CASTSGTGVTPLHF,TGCGCCAGCACCTCCGGGACAGGGGTTACACCCCTCCACTTT
.,TRBJ2-1,.,TRBV6-4,CASSDSQGPYNEQFF,TGTGCCAGCAGTGACTCCCAGGGCCCCTACAATGAGCAGTTCTTC
.,TRBJ1-5,.,TRBV19,CASSREQGWQPQHF,TGTGCCAGTAGTAGGGAACAGGGATGGCAGCCCCAGCATTTT
TRBD1,TRBJ1-1,.,TRBV29-1,CSVGQGARSEAFF,TGCAGCGTTGGACAGGGGGCGCGGTCTGAAGCTTTCTTT
.,TRBJ1-6,.,TRBV7-9,CASSLASNSPLHF,TGTGCCAGCAGCTTAGCCTCTAATTCACCCCTCCACTTT